Listed here are 8 T cell receptor beta chains from one sample, sequenced in a study of blood T cell repertoires in COVID-19. Generated by immunoSEQ multiplex PCR, the TCRdb table keeps only in-frame clones and is missing some. The sample lists 250,000 to 300,000 clones, 80% to 95% occurring once. Sequencing was carried out using PBMCs or T cells enriched from blood (not recorded which). Receptors were obtained from a woman in her twenties or thirties who had recovered from COVID-19.

The chain employs TRBV3-1 (or the pseudogene TRBV3-2) and TRBJ2-7, with 10 bases fitting TRBD2. CDR3 length: 16 amino acids. Germline V gene lookup returns CDR1 LGHDT and CDR2 YNNKEL (reference sequence). V lost 1 base and J lost 2; bases outside the gene matches: 5. In nucleotides, the CDR3 is TGTGCCAGCAGCCAAGCAGGACTAGCGGAGGCCTACGAGCAGTACTTC. Encoded protein: CASSQAGLAEAYEQYF.

The chain couples TRBV11-3 to TRBJ2-3; D perhaps matches TRBD1 (5 bases). Germline V CDR1 and CDR2: SGHNT, YENEEA. The CDR3 extends over 15 amino acids. V was clipped by 3 bases and J by 4 bases, with 14 bases between them. CDR3 protein: CASSFGGVGPDTQYF. The CDR3 DNA is TGTGCCAGCAGCTTTGGCGGAGTGGGGCCAGATACGCAGTATTTT. The entire variable domain, with the rest obtained from reference TRBV11-3 and TRBJ2-3, is as follows: EAGVVQSPRYKIIEKKQPVAFWCNPISGHNTLYWYLQNLGQGPELLIRYENEEAVDDSQLPKDRFSAERLKGVDSTLKIQPAELGDSAVYLCASSFGGVGPDTQYFGPGTRLTVL.

The rearrangement joins TRBV7-3 to TRBJ2-1; D is possibly TRBD2 (6 bases). This CDR3 is built from 15 residues. Deletions cut 5 bases from V and 7 bases from J, with 18 bases between. Germline-derived CDR1 and CDR2 are SGHTA and FQGTGA. CDR3 protein: CASSPGTWAGNEQFF. The CDR3 DNA sequence: TGTGCCAGCAGCCCCGGGACCTGGGCGGGGAATGAGCAGTTCTTC.

The J gene is TRBJ2-5, the V gene TRBV9, with D hard to call. V was trimmed by 3 bases and J by 1 base, leaving 13 bases between them. The CDR3 length is 15 residues. Germline V gene lookup returns CDR1 SGDLS and CDR2 YYNGEE. CDR3 DNA sequence: TGTGCCAGCAGCGCCAGCCCTCGGGTCCAAGAGACCCAGTACTTC. Encoded protein: CASSASPRVQETQYF.

The rearrangement links TRBV4-1 to TRBJ1-5; TRBD1 matches at 7 bases. Germline loops: CDR1 MGHRA, CDR2 YSYEKL. CDR3 length: 15 residues. J was trimmed by 6 bases and V by 0 bases; bases with no gene match: 5. The CDR3 reads CASSQDPTGRQPQHF. The CDR3 DNA follows: TGCGCCAGCAGCCAAGACCCGACAGGGCGTCAGCCCCAGCATTTT.

V is TRBV28 and J is TRBJ1-2; D gene ambiguous. The ends were cut back, 0 bases at V and 0 bases at J, with 8 bases in the middle. CDR1 is MDHEN, CDR2 SYDVKM, per germline. CDR3 length equals 15 residues. The CDR3, as DNA: TGTGCCAGCAGTTTATGGATGAGGGCTAACTATGGCTACACCTTC. Translated, it gives CASSLWMRANYGYTF.

The V call is TRBV19, the J call TRBJ2-1; D is uncertain. The V end lost 5 bases, the J end lost 12 bases, and 20 bases lay between the germline ends. Germline-derived CDR1 and CDR2 are LNHDA and SQIVND (reference sequence). CDR3 length equals 14 residues. The CDR3 DNA is TGTGCCAGTAGTCCCCAGCTAGACCCCTCTATGCAGTTCTTC. Translation: CASSPQLDPSMQFF.

This clone has just one count. The CDR3 bases are TGCAGTGCTTTACTAGAATATGAGCAGTTCTTC. The encoded protein is CSALLEYEQFF. V usage is TRBV20-1 and J usage is TRBJ2-1; possibly TRBD2 for D (5 bases). CDR1 DFQATT and CDR2 SNEGSKA come from the germline V gene (reference sequence). Trimming shortened V by 5 bases and J by 8 bases, and 10 bases separated the two germline ends. The CDR3 covers 11 residues.